Shown below are 5 T cell receptor beta chains from a single sample sequenced in a study of T cells in Graves' hyperthyroidism and ophthalmopathy. RNA transcripts yielded amplified TCR beta CDR3 regions. HTBI primers were the set used in a first-round RT-PCR of the TCR CDR3. TCRdb ran MiXCR on the multiplex PCR reads and lists one entry per CDR3 protein. The profile shows hundreds of thousands of distinct CDR3 sequences, roughly 37% of them singletons. The sequenced sample consisted of blood. The receptors here all came from a young man with Graves' hyperthyroidism.

This clonotype has at least ten counts. The gene calls are TRBV19 and TRBJ1-1, with D perhaps TRBD1 (6 bases). The V gene's germline CDR1 is LNHDA and CDR2 SQIVND (reference sequence). This CDR3 is built from 13 residues. The ends were cut back, 7 bases at V and 5 bases at J, with 14 bases in the middle. The CDR3 is CASNTGTVTEAFF. CDR3 DNA sequence: TGTGCCAGTAATACAGGGACGGTAACTGAAGCTTTCTTT. Using reference TRBV19 and TRBJ1-1 for the parts outside the CDR3, the full variable domain is DGGITQSPKYLFRKEGQNVTLSCEQNLNHDAMYWYRQDPGQGLRLIYYSQIVNDFQKGDIAEGYSVSREKKESFPLTVTSAQKNPTAFYLCASNTGTVTEAFFGQGTRLTVV.

This sequence joins TRBV19 and TRBJ1-1, with 8 bases aligning to TRBD1. Trimming at V came to 3 bases and at J to 5 bases, leaving 5 bases not matched to a gene. Germline lookup yields CDR1 LNHDA and CDR2 SQIVND (reference sequence). The CDR3 totals 14 residues. The CDR3 sequence is CASSMGTGGTEAFF. In nucleotides, the CDR3 is TGTGCCAGTAGTATGGGCACAGGGGGTACTGAAGCTTTCTTT.

This clonotype has a handful of counts. The genes are TRBV12-3 or TRBV12-4 and TRBJ1-2; D gene unclear. V was shortened by 8 bases and J by 1 base, with 11 bases between the two germline ends. The CDR3 has 13 amino acids. The CDR3 DNA follows: TGTGCCAGCCGTTCCGAGGGTAACTATGGCTACACCTTC. This codes for CASRSEGNYGYTF.

The genes are TRBV15 and TRBJ1-1, with TRBD1 as a possible D gene (5 bases). The CDR3 length is 13 residues. Germline V lookup: CDR1 LNHNV, CDR2 YYDKDF (reference sequence). The germline V and J ends were trimmed by 3 bases and 3 bases, with 8 bases remaining between them. The CDR3 protein is CATSSGADTEAFF. The CDR3 DNA follows: TGTGCCACCAGCAGTGGGGCGGACACTGAAGCTTTCTTT. Combining the CDR3 with reference TRBV15 and TRBJ1-1 gives the whole variable domain DAMVIQNPRYQVTQFGKPVTLSCSQTLNHNVMYWYQQKSSQAPKLLFHYYDKDFNNEADTPDNFQSRRPNTSFCFLDIRSPGLGDTAMYLCATSSGADTEAFFGQGTRLTVV.

This clonotype was found a few times. This rearrangement joins TRBV7-9 to TRBJ2-7; 8 positions agree with TRBD1. The V and J ends lost 5 bases and 6 bases, in that order; junction bases with no gene match: 6. The germline CDR1 and CDR2 sequences are SEHNR and FQNEAQ (reference sequence). The CDR3 spans 13 residues. In DNA form, the CDR3 reads TGTGCCAGCAGCACTTCAGGGGGCAGCGAGCAGTACTTC. It specifies CASSTSGGSEQYF.